This record covers a single TCR beta chain. The CDR3 spans 16 residues. Germline V gene sequence: CDR1 SEHNR, CDR2 FQNEAQ (reference sequence). Losses at the gene ends were 1 base for V and 3 bases for J; bases not matched to a gene: 5. Enrolment of Seattle patients took place during active infection, and they were followed longitudinally. As processed by the authors: Reference gene primer amplification in the assay estimated nucleated cell counts. Clones were read by immunoSEQ multiplex PCR, and TCRdb kept only the in-frame ones, dropping some. D and trimming were read from the DNA, whereas the V and J calls and clone size are those reported in that table. Here the sample spans just over 300,000 clones, roughly 89% being singletons. The data derive from a study of blood T cell repertoires in COVID-19. Study-wide background: Researchers got acute and convalescent COVID-19 samples from the United States, Italy and Spain. Sources were T cells, B-cell-depleted T cells, or PBMCs; the material itself was cDNA or gDNA.

Sequencing input: peripheral blood. The TCR sequence derives from a woman in her 30s with COVID-19, enrolled during active disease. V usage is TRBV7-9 and J usage is TRBJ1-4, with TRBD1 matching over 7 bases. This CDR3 reads CASSLGWDSSNEKLFF. DNA of the CDR3: TGTGCCAGCAGCTTAGGCTGGGACAGCTCTAATGAAAAACTGTTTTTT. Complete variable domain (other parts from reference TRBV7-9 and TRBJ1-4): DTGVSQNPRHKITKRGQNVTFRCDPISEHNRLYWYRQTLGQGPEFLTYFQNEAQLEKSRLLSDRFSAERPKGSFSTLEIQRTEQGDSAMYLCASSLGWDSSNEKLFFGSGTQLSVL.